This is a list of T cell receptor beta chains from one sample in a study of blood T cell repertoires in COVID-19. Sequenced by immunoSEQ multiplex PCR; TCRdb stores in-frame clones only, minus some. The sample includes roughly 79,000 clones, around 80% seen only once; the top ten take about 5%. Sequencing input: peripheral blood. Every receptor here comes from a man aged 60 to 69 with active or convalescent COVID-19. Both conserved end residues are part of each CDR3. The D gene is left open where the match is weak. Size is omitted from some rows. Given values are once, few, many or a class for expanded clones.

v_gene	d_gene	j_gene	abundance	CDR3aa	CDR3nt
TRBV5-4	.	TRBJ2-6	.	CASSPGPSGANVLTF	TGTGCCAGCAGCCCAGGGCCTTCTGGGGCCAACGTCCTGACTTTC
TRBV3-1/TRBV3-2	TRBD2	TRBJ2-7	.	CATGRGGYYEQYF	TGTGCCACCGGGAGGGGTGGGTACTACGAGCAGTACTTC
TRBV6-2/TRBV6-3	.	TRBJ1-6	few	CASSPPAGWNSPLHF	TGTGCCAGCAGCCCCCCGGCAGGGTGGAATTCACCCCTCCACTTT
TRBV6-5	TRBD1	TRBJ1-5	once	CASRNLRGLFQPQHF	TGTGCCAGCAGGAACCTAAGGGGGCTGTTTCAGCCCCAGCATTTT
TRBV9	TRBD1	TRBJ2-7	once	CASSSRTGSYEQYF	TGTGCCAGCAGCTCGCGGACAGGGTCCTACGAGCAGTACTTC
TRBV27	.	TRBJ2-2	.	CASRDFYTGELFF	TGTGCCAGCCGGGACTTCTACACCGGGGAGCTGTTTTTT
TRBV19	.	TRBJ1-5	.	CASTDTGHQSQPQHF	TGTGCCAGTACCGACACGGGACATCAATCTCAGCCCCAGCATTTT
TRBV6-5	TRBD1	TRBJ2-3	.	CASSYSRQGADTQYF	TGTGCCAGCAGTTACTCGCGGCAGGGGGCGGATACGCAGTATTTT
TRBV5-1	.	TRBJ2-7	.	CASSPIGAEQYF	TGCGCCAGCAGCCCGATAGGGGCGGAGCAGTACTTC
TRBV7-8	TRBD2	TRBJ2-1	.	CASSFSGGGSYNEQFF	TGTGCCAGCAGCTTTAGCGGGGGGGGCTCCTACAATGAGCAGTTCTTC
TRBV27	TRBD1	TRBJ2-2	once	CASSFGTEHGELFF	TGTGCCAGCAGTTTTGGGACAGAACACGGGGAGCTGTTTTTT
TRBV2	.	TRBJ1-1	few	CASTCGTTEAFF	TGTGCCAGCACCTGCGGCACCACTGAAGCTTTCTTT
TRBV2	TRBD1	TRBJ1-6	.	CASSEWTGYNSPLHF	TGTGCCAGCAGTGAATGGACAGGCTATAATTCACCCCTCCACTTT
TRBV7-8	.	TRBJ1-5	.	CASSLVAGAVGNQPQHF	TGTGCCAGCAGCTTAGTCGCAGGGGCTGTAGGCAATCAGCCCCAGCATTTT
TRBV7-2	TRBD2	TRBJ2-3	.	CASSFTSGGYTDTQYF	TGTGCCAGCAGCTTCACTAGCGGGGGATACACAGATACGCAGTATTTT
TRBV4-3	TRBD2	TRBJ2-3	medium-sized	CASSQAGAGGTDTQYF	TGCGCCAGCAGCCAAGCGGGGGCGGGAGGGACAGATACGCAGTATTTT
TRBV21-1	.	TRBJ2-4	.	CASRGQGPAKNIQYF	TGTGCCAGCAGGGGACAGGGACCGGCCAAAAACATTCAGTACTTC
TRBV25-1	.	TRBJ1-1	.	CASKGYGRVNTEAFF	TGTGCCAGCAAAGGCTACGGCAGGGTGAACACTGAAGCTTTCTTT
TRBV6-5	.	TRBJ1-5	.	CASSYLRGNQPQHF	TGTGCCAGCAGTTACCTTCGTGGCAATCAGCCCCAGCATTTT
TRBV27	.	TRBJ1-6	few	CASSSIQYNSPLHF	TGTGCCAGCAGTTCGATACAGTATAATTCACCCCTCCACTTT
TRBV4-2	TRBD1	TRBJ2-5	.	CASSQAEGQGETQYF	TGTGCCAGCAGCCAAGCCGAAGGACAGGGAGAGACCCAGTACTTC
TRBV6-5	.	TRBJ1-5	few	CASSYSKSGNQPQHF	TGTGCCAGCAGTTACTCGAAATCAGGAAATCAGCCCCAGCATTTT
TRBV27	.	TRBJ2-5	.	CASRLLGPEETQYF	TGTGCCAGCCGCCTTCTGGGGCCAGAAGAGACCCAGTACTTC
TRBV6-5	.	TRBJ2-7	.	CASSNALGQLYEQYF	TGTGCCAGCAGTAACGCACTGGGACAATTATACGAGCAGTACTTC
TRBV6-2/TRBV6-3	TRBD1	TRBJ1-1	few	CASSYQGASTEAFF	TGTGCCAGCAGTTACCAGGGGGCAAGCACTGAAGCTTTCTTT
TRBV11-2	TRBD1	TRBJ1-2	.	CASSLGRDSYGYTF	TGTGCCAGCAGCTTAGGTAGGGACAGCTATGGCTACACCTTC
TRBV18	TRBD1	TRBJ2-1	few	CASSPRQGVSSYNEQFF	TGTGCCAGCTCACCACGACAGGGGGTTAGCTCCTACAATGAGCAGTTCTTC
TRBV14	.	TRBJ2-2	.	CASSQRGLNTGELFF	TGTGCCAGCAGCCAAAGGGGCTTGAACACCGGGGAGCTGTTTTTT
TRBV11-2	TRBD1	TRBJ2-3	.	CASSTSDRAGTDTQYF	TGTGCCAGCAGCACATCGGACAGGGCGGGCACAGATACGCAGTATTTT
TRBV7-2	TRBD1	TRBJ2-5	.	CASSLGQGEETQYF	TGTGCCAGCAGCCTGGGACAGGGTGAGGAGACCCAGTACTTC
TRBV2	.	TRBJ1-5	few	CASSGAGWGPPHF	TGTGCCAGCAGTGGGGCAGGCTGGGGCCCCCCGCATTTT
TRBV6-5	.	TRBJ2-3	.	CASRTDTDTQYF	TGTGCCAGCAGGACAGACACAGATACGCAGTATTTT
TRBV7-7	TRBD2	TRBJ2-3	.	CASSRGTSVSDTQYF	TGTGCTAGCAGCCGCGGGACTAGCGTATCAGATACGCAGTATTTT
TRBV14	TRBD1	TRBJ1-2	few	CASSQVQGAGYTF	TGTGCCAGCAGCCAAGTCCAGGGGGCTGGCTACACCTTC
TRBV10-1	.	TRBJ2-2	.	CATSAGELFF	TGCGCCACTTCGGCCGGGGAGCTGTTTTTT
TRBV5-1	TRBD2	TRBJ2-1	.	CASSWASGGAFNEQFF	TGCGCCAGCAGCTGGGCTAGCGGGGGGGCATTCAATGAGCAGTTCTTC
TRBV7-2	.	TRBJ2-3	.	CASSPSRAGATDTQYF	TGTGCCAGCAGCCCCTCGCGGGCGGGGGCCACAGATACGCAGTATTTT
TRBV2	TRBD2	TRBJ2-7	.	CASSVRFATRGGSEQYF	TGTGCCAGCAGTGTACGTTTTGCGACACGGGGGGGGAGCGAGCAGTACTTC
TRBV11-1	TRBD2	TRBJ2-1	.	CASSLNGGSYNEQFF	TGTGCCAGCAGTCTAAACGGGGGGTCCTACAATGAGCAGTTCTTC
TRBV6-5	.	TRBJ2-3	.	CASSWGSGTDTQYF	TGTGCCAGCAGTTGGGGCAGCGGCACAGATACGCAGTATTTT
TRBV7-2	.	TRBJ1-2	.	CASSLQDRDYGYTF	TGTGCCAGCAGCTTACAGGACAGAGACTATGGCTACACCTTC
TRBV27	.	TRBJ1-5	.	CASSPNRDDSNQPQHF	TGTGCCAGCAGTCCCAACAGGGACGATAGCAATCAGCCCCAGCATTTT
TRBV18	TRBD1	TRBJ1-1	.	CASSIDRGETEAFF	TGTGCCAGCTCAATCGACAGGGGGGAGACTGAAGCTTTCTTT
TRBV7-9	.	TRBJ2-7	.	CASSFEGFVDEQYF	TGTGCCAGCAGCTTTGAGGGTTTTGTCGACGAGCAGTACTTC
TRBV6-6	.	TRBJ1-1	.	CASTTPRGGLNTEAFF	TGTGCCAGCACCACACCAAGGGGAGGGCTCAACACTGAAGCTTTCTTT
TRBV3-1/TRBV3-2	TRBD1	TRBJ1-6	few	CASSRDRGVGSPLHF	TGTGCCAGCAGCCGGGACAGGGGAGTTGGGTCACCCCTCCACTTT
TRBV9	.	TRBJ2-3	.	CASSVLDGGSTDTQYF	TGTGCCAGCAGCGTACTAGACGGGGGAAGCACAGATACGCAGTATTTT
TRBV6-5	.	TRBJ1-2	.	CASRGQGGGYTF	TGTGCCAGCAGGGGGCAGGGTGGGGGCTACACCTTC
TRBV4-3	.	TRBJ2-2	medium-sized	CASSRNLQGNTGELFF	TGCGCCAGCAGCCGCAACCTACAGGGAAACACCGGGGAGCTGTTTTTT
TRBV7-9	.	TRBJ1-2	.	CASSAPLLQESYAGYTF	TGTGCCAGCAGCGCGCCGCTCTTACAGGAGTCCTATGCAGGCTACACCTTC
TRBV19	TRBD1	TRBJ2-1	.	CASSPGTERYNEQFF	TGTGCCAGTAGTCCCGGGACAGAGCGTTACAATGAGCAGTTCTTC
TRBV7-3	.	TRBJ2-1	.	CASPCGGCSSYNEQFF	TGTGCCAGCCCCTGCGGGGGCTGTTCGTCCTACAATGAGCAGTTCTTC
TRBV5-1	TRBD1	TRBJ1-1	.	CASGGGGEHTEAFF	TGCGCCAGCGGCGGAGGGGGCGAGCACACTGAAGCTTTCTTT
TRBV11-1	TRBD1	TRBJ2-7	.	CASSLRDRGQYEQYF	TGTGCCAGCAGCCTCCGGGACAGGGGGCAGTACGAGCAGTACTTC